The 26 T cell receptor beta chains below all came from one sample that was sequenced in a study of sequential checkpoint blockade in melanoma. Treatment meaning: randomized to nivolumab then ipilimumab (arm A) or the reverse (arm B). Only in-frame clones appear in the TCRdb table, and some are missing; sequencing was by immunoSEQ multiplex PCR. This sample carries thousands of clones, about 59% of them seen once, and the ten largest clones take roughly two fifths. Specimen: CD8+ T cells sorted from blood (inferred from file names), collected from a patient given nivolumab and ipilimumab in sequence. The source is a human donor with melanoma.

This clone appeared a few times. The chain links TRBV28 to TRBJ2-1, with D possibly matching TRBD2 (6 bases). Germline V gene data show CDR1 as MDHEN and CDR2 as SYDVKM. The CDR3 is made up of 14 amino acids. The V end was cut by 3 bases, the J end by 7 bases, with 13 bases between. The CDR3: CASSLRGGANEQFF. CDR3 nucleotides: TGTGCCAGCAGTTTGAGGGGCGGGGCTAATGAGCAGTTCTTC.

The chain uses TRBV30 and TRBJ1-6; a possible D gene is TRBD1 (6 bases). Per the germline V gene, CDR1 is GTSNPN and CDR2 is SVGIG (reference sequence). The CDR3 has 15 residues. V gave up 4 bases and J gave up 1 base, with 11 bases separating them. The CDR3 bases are TGTGCCTGGATACACAGGGAATCCTATAATTCACCCCTCCACTTT. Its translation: CAWIHRESYNSPLHF.

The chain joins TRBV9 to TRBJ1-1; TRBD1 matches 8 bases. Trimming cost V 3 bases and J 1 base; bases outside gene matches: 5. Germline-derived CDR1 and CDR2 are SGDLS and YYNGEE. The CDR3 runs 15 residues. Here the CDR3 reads CASSAPGTGNTEAFF. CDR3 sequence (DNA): TGTGCCAGCAGCGCCCCAGGGACAGGGAACACTGAAGCTTTCTTT.

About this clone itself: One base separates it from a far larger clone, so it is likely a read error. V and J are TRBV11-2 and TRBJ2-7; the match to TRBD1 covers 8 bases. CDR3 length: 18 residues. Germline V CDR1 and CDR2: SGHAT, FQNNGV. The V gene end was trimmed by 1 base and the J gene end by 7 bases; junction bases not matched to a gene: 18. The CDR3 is CASSLVFGTGGSYNEQYF. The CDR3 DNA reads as TGTGCCAGCAGCTTAGTCTTCGGGACAGGAGGGTCCTACAATGAGCAGTACTTC.

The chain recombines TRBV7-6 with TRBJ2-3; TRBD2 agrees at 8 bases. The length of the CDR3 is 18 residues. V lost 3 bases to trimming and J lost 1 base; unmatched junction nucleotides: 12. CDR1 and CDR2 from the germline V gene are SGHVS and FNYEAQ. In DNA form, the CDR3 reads TGTGCCAGCAGCTTGCGCGTTACTAGCGGAGCCCGCACAGATACGCAGTATTTT. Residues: CASSLRVTSGARTDTQYF.

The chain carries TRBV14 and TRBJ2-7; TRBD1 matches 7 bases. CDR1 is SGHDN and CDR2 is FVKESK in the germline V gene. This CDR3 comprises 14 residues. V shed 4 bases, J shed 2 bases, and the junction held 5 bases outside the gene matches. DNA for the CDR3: TGTGCCAGCAGCCCTTTACAGGGGCCCTACGAGCAGTACTTC. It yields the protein CASSPLQGPYEQYF.

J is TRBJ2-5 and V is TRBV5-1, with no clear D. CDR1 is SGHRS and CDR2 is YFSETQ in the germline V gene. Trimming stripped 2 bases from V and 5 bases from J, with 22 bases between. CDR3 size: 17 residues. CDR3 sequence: CASSFQDGLLNEETQYF. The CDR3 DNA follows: TGCGCCAGCAGCTTTCAGGATGGCCTCCTCAACGAGGAGACCCAGTACTTC.

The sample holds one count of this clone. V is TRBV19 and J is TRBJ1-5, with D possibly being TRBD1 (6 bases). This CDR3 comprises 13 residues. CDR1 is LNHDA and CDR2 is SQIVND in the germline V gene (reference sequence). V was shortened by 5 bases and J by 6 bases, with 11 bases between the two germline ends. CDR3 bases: TGTGCCAGTAGTTGGCCAGGGGTTCAGCCCCAGCATTTT. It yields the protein CASSWPGVQPQHF.

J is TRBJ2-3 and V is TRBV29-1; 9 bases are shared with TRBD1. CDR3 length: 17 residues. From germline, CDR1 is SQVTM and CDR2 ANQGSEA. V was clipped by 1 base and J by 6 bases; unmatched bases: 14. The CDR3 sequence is CSVEGGDTGGLSDTQYF. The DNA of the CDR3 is TGCAGCGTTGAAGGGGGTGATACAGGGGGCTTGTCGGATACGCAGTATTTT.

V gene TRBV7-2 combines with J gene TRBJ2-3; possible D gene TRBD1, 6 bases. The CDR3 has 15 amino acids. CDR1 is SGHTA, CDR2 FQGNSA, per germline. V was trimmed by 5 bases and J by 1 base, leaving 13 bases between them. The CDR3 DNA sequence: TGTGCCAGCAGCACGACAGGTGAACGCACAGATACGCAGTATTTT. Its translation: CASSTTGERTDTQYF.

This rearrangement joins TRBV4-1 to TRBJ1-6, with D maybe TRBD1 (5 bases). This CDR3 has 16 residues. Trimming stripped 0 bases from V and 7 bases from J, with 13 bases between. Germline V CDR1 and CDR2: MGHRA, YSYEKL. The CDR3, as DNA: TGCGCCAGCAGCCAAGACGGCCCGGGGGTAAATTCACCCCTCCACTTT. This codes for CASSQDGPGVNSPLHF.

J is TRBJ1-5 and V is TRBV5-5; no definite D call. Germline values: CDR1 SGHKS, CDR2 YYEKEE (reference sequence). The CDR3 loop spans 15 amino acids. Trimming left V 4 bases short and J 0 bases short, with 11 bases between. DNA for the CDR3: TGTGCCAGCAGCCGAGGCGGCGTTAGCAATCAGCCCCAGCATTTT. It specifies CASSRGGVSNQPQHF.

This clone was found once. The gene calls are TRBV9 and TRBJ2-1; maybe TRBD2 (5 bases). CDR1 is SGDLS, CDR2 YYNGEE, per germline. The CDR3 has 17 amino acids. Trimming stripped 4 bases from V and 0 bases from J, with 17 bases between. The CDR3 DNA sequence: TGTGCCAGCAGCTCTAACCCCGGGGAGAGCTCCTACAATGAGCAGTTCTTC. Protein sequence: CASSSNPGESSYNEQFF.

The CDR3 nucleotides read TGCGCCAGCAGCCAAGAGGGAGGTTCGGGGGTCTCTAATGGCTACACCTTC. Its protein is CASSQEGGSGVSNGYTF. The chain links TRBV4-1 to TRBJ1-2, with D possibly matching TRBD1 (5 bases). Between the trimmed V and J ends, which lost 0 bases and 6 bases, there was a span of 20 bases. This CDR3 is 17 amino acids long. Germline loops: CDR1 MGHRA, CDR2 YSYEKL.

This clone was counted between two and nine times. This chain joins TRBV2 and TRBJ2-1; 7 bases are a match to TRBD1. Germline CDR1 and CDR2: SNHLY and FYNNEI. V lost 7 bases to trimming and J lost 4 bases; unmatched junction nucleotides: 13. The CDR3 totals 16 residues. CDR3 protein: CASIPPGDRVYNEQFF. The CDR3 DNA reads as TGTGCCAGCATCCCCCCGGGTGACAGGGTTTACAATGAGCAGTTCTTC.

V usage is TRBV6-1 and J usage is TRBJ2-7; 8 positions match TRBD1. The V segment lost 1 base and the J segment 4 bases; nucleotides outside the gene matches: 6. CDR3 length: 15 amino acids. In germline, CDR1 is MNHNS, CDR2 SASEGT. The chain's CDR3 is CASSEVIQGVYEQYF. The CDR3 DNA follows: TGTGCCAGCAGTGAAGTGATACAGGGGGTGTACGAGCAGTACTTC.

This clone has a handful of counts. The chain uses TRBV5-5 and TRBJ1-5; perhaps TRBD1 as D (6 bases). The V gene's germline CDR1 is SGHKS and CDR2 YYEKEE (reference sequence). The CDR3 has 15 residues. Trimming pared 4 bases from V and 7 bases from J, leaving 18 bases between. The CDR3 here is CASSLWQGIGQPQHF. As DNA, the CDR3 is TGTGCCAGCAGCCTGTGGCAGGGGATAGGGCAGCCCCAGCATTTT.

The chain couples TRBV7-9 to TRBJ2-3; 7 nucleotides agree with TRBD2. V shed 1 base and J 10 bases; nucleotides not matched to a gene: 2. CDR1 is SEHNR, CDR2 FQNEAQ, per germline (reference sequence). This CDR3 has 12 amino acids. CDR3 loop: CASSLGLAAQYF. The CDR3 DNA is TGTGCCAGCAGCTTAGGACTAGCTGCGCAGTATTTT.

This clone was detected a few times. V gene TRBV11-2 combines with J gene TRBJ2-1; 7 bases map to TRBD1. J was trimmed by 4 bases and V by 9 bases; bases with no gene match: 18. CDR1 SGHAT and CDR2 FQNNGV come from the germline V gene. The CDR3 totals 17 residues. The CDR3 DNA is TGTGCCAGTCGCGGGTATGGACAGGTTTCCGGTTACAATGAGCAGTTCTTC. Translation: CASRGYGQVSGYNEQFF.

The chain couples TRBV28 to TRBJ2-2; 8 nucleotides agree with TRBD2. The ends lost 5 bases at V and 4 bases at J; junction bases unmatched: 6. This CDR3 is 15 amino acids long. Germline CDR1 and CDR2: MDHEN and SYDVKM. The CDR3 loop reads CASSPTRGGTGELFF. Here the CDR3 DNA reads TGTGCCAGCAGTCCCACTCGGGGGGGCACCGGGGAGCTGTTTTTT.

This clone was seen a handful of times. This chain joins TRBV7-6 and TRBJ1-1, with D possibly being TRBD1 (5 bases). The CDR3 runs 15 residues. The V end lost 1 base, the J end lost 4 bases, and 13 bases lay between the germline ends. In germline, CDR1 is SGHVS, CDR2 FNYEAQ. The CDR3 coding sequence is TGTGCCAGCAGCTTAGAAGTAAGACAGCTCACTGAAGCTTTCTTT. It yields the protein CASSLEVRQLTEAFF.

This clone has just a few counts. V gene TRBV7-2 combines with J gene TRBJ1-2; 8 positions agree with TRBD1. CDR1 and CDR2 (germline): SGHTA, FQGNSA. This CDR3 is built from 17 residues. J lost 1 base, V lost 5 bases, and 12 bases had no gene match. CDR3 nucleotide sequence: TGTGCCAGCAGCCACGGGGGGACAGGACCCTTTAACTATGGCTACACCTTC. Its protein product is CASSHGGTGPFNYGYTF.

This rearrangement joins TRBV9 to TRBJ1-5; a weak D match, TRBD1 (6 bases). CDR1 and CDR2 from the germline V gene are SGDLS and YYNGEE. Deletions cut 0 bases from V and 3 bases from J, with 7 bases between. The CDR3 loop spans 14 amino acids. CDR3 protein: CASSVEGVNQPQHF. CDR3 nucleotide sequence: TGTGCCAGCAGCGTAGAGGGGGTCAATCAGCCCCAGCATTTT.

DNA of the CDR3: TGTGCCAGCAGCTCCATAGCGGGGGCCAACAATGAGCAGTTCTTC. Its protein product is CASSSIAGANNEQFF. This chain joins TRBV13 and TRBJ2-1; 9 bases are a match to TRBD2. The V gene's germline CDR1 is PRHDT and CDR2 FYEKMQ (reference sequence). CDR3 length: 15 residues. Trimming cost V 4 bases and J 5 bases; bases outside gene matches: 6.

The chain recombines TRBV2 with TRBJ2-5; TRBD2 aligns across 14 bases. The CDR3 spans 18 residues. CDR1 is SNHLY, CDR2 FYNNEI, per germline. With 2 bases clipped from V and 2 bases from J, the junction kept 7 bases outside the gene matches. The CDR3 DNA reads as TGTGCCAGCAGTGAAAAAAGACTAGCGGGGGGGATACAAGAGACCCAGTACTTC. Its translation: CASSEKRLAGGIQETQYF.

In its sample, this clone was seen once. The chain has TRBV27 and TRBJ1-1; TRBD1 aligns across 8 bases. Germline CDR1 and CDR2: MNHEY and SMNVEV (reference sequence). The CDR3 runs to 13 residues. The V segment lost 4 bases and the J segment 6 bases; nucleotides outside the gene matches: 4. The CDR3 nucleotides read TGTGCCAGCAGTTGGACAGGGCGAGCTGAAGCTTTCTTT. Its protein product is CASSWTGRAEAFF.